This record concerns one T cell receptor beta chain sequence. As yet, its antigen is unknown. Germline lookup yields CDR1 DFQATT and CDR2 SNEGSKA (reference sequence). The CDR3 runs to 10 residues. The germline V and J ends were trimmed by 6 bases and 6 bases, with 7 bases remaining between them. Those with hyperthyroidism were 18 to 65 years old, newly diagnosed, and ill for under 2 months. These data originate in a study of T cells in Graves' hyperthyroidism and ophthalmopathy. Findings and caveats of the study: The model's output predicted ophthalmopathy at a median of about 6.5 months prior to onset. Blood also contained most expanded thyroid clonotypes above 0.001.

Amplification of TCR beta CDR3 regions used RNA as the template. In the first-round RT-PCR of the TCR CDR3, the HTBI primer set was used. Each CDR3 protein is one row after TCRdb ran MiXCR on the multiplex PCR reads. Of around 350,000 distinct CDR3 sequences in the sample, approximately 13% were seen once. V usage is TRBV20-1 and J usage is TRBJ2-3, with D maybe TRBD1 (6 bases). The material sequenced was blood. The source of this sequence is a young woman with Graves' hyperthyroidism. The CDR3 loop is CSAQGDTQYF. The CDR3, as DNA: TGCAGTGCGCAGGGGGATACGCAGTATTTT.